The 26 T cell receptor beta chains given below trace back to one sample, sequenced in a study of T cell responses to AZD1222 COVID-19 vaccine. The method was immunoSEQ multiplex PCR; TCRdb's version includes in-frame clones alone and lacks a portion of them. The sample has approximately 150,000 clones, 85% to 95% seen once. Specimen: peripheral blood, collected on day 0 of AZD1222 vaccination. These receptors all stem from an adult in good health.

This rearrangement joins TRBV9 to TRBJ2-2; D remains ambiguous. V lost 4 bases and J 6 bases, leaving 13 bases between the germline ends. Germline lookup yields CDR1 SGDLS and CDR2 YYNGEE. The CDR3 length is 14 residues. The chain's CDR3 is CASSTSTGPGELFF. CDR3 sequence (DNA): TGTGCCAGCAGCACCTCGACGGGCCCCGGGGAGCTGTTTTTT.

The V and J genes are TRBV20-1 and TRBJ1-2; 8 bases align to TRBD1. Per germline, CDR1 DFQATT and CDR2 SNEGSKA (reference sequence). This CDR3 has 11 amino acids. CDR3 amino acids: CVARGRYGYTF. DNA of the CDR3: TGCGTAGCCAGGGGGCGCTATGGCTACACCTTC.

The genes are TRBV12-3 or TRBV12-4 and TRBJ2-3, with unresolved D. CDR3 length equals 11 residues. The V end was cut by 7 bases, the J end by 7 bases, with 9 bases between. The CDR3 DNA is TGTGCCAGCACCACGGAAAATACGCAGTATTTT. This encodes CASTTENTQYF.

This chain connects TRBV11-2 to TRBJ1-3; D not certain. CDR3 size: 12 residues. The germline CDR1 and CDR2 sequences are SGHAT and FQNNGV. Trimming left V 5 bases short and J 10 bases short, with 12 bases between. This chain's CDR3 is CASSQAPPTIYF. The CDR3 DNA reads as TGTGCCAGCAGCCAGGCCCCCCCTACCATATATTTT.

This chain connects TRBV5-1 to TRBJ1-3; a weak D match, TRBD1 (6 bases). The germline V and J ends were trimmed by 3 bases and 0 bases, with 10 bases remaining between them. Germline V gene lookup returns CDR1 SGHRS and CDR2 YFSETQ. The CDR3 extends over 15 amino acids. The CDR3 DNA sequence: TGCGCCAGCAGCTCCACAGGGAACTCTGGAAACACCATATATTTT. This gives the protein CASSSTGNSGNTIYF.

This clone was seen just once. The rearrangement joins TRBV11-2 to TRBJ2-1, with unresolved D. Germline V gene data show CDR1 as SGHAT and CDR2 as FQNNGV. V lost 1 base to trimming and J lost 14 bases, with 21 bases between them. The CDR3 is 15 residues long. The CDR3 nucleotides read TGTGCCAGCAGCTTAGTTATGACGATTCCCATTTTGGAGTTCTTC. Its translation is CASSLVMTIPILEFF.

This clone was detected a few times. J is TRBJ1-4 and V is TRBV4-1; maybe TRBD1 (6 bases). This CDR3 contains 17 residues. CDR1 MGHRA and CDR2 YSYEKL come from the germline V gene. V lost 3 bases and J lost 8, with 22 bases in between. CDR3 sequence: CASSQSPQGRGWEKLFF. As DNA, the CDR3 is TGCGCCAGCAGCCAGTCTCCCCAGGGGCGAGGTTGGGAAAAACTGTTTTTT.

This clone appeared once. This chain joins TRBV19 and TRBJ1-5; perhaps TRBD1 as D (5 bases). The CDR3 is 12 residues long. Germline CDR1 LNHDA, CDR2 SQIVND (reference sequence). V lost 6 bases and J lost 9, with 12 bases in between. The CDR3: CASRIGHLPQHF. The CDR3 bases are TGTGCCAGTAGAATCGGACACCTGCCCCAGCATTTT. The variable domain in full, completed from reference TRBV19 and TRBJ1-5, reads DGGITQSPKYLFRKEGQNVTLSCEQNLNHDAMYWYRQDPGQGLRLIYYSQIVNDFQKGDIAEGYSVSREKKESFPLTVTSAQKNPTAFYLCASRIGHLPQHFGDGTRLSIL.

The gene calls are TRBV18 and TRBJ2-1, with 7 bases that match TRBD2. Germline CDR1 KGHSH, CDR2 LQKENI. This CDR3 is 16 amino acids long. The V and J ends lost 0 bases and 4 bases, in that order; junction bases with no gene match: 6. The CDR3 protein is CASSPPLGRGYNEQFF. In nucleotides, the CDR3 is TGTGCCAGCTCACCACCTCTTGGGCGGGGGTACAATGAGCAGTTCTTC.

This clone was seen once. The rearrangement uses TRBV28 and TRBJ2-1; the match to TRBD1 covers 10 bases. V lost 6 bases to trimming and J lost 4 bases; unmatched junction nucleotides: 9. This CDR3 contains 16 residues. From germline, CDR1 is MDHEN and CDR2 SYDVKM. The CDR3 reads CASSRDRGIAYNEQFF. CDR3 bases: TGTGCCAGCAGCCGGGACAGGGGCATTGCTTACAATGAGCAGTTCTTC.

The chain uses TRBV18 and TRBJ1-3, with no clear D. V lost 3 bases and J 7 bases, leaving 10 bases between the germline ends. The CDR3 is 13 residues long. Per germline, CDR1 KGHSH and CDR2 LQKENI. CDR3 nucleotide sequence: TGTGCCAGCTCACCGAACCATGAGAACACCATATATTTT. It codes for CASSPNHENTIYF.

The J gene is TRBJ2-5, the V gene TRBV18; D gene unclear. Germline V CDR1 and CDR2: KGHSH, LQKENI. The CDR3 consists of 13 residues. The V end lost 3 bases, the J end lost 5 bases, and 10 bases lay between the germline ends. CDR3 protein: CASSPSYWETQYF. CDR3 bases: TGTGCCAGCTCACCTAGCTACTGGGAGACCCAGTACTTC.

The chain links TRBV25-1 to TRBJ2-3; no clear D. Germline CDR1 is MGHDK and CDR2 is SYGVNS. Trimming pared 3 bases from V and 0 bases from J, leaving 16 bases between. CDR3 size: 17 residues. This CDR3 is CASSDLPGSRSTDTQYF. CDR3 sequence (DNA): TGTGCCAGCAGTGACCTACCCGGGTCCCGTAGCACAGATACGCAGTATTTT.

The CDR3 region has the DNA TGTGCCAGCAGTTTCGAGACAGGGCGGTTGAATCAGCCCCAGCATTTT. It codes for CASSFETGRLNQPQHF. The V gene is TRBV6-2 or TRBV6-3, the J gene TRBJ1-5, with 7 bases identical to TRBD1. This CDR3 has 16 residues. V was pared by 4 bases and J by 4 bases, with 10 bases of the junction left unmatched. Germline assignment: CDR1 MNHEY and CDR2 SVGEGT.

The J gene is TRBJ1-4, the V gene TRBV5-1, with 7 bases matching TRBD1. The J segment lost 8 bases and the V segment lost 2 bases, leaving 12 bases of the junction unmatched. The germline V gene encodes CDR1 SGHRS and CDR2 YFSETQ. CDR3 size: 16 residues. The CDR3 region is CASSFSGGGLREKLFF. The CDR3 bases are TGCGCCAGCAGCTTTTCAGGGGGAGGTCTGCGCGAAAAACTGTTTTTT.

The J gene is TRBJ1-1, the V gene TRBV9, with a tentative D call TRBD1 (6 bases). V was clipped by 0 bases and J by 0 bases, with 12 bases between them. CDR1 and CDR2 (germline): SGDLS, YYNGEE. This CDR3 spans 16 amino acids. The CDR3 DNA is TGTGCCAGCAGCGTAGGGCAGGGGCGAATGAACACTGAAGCTTTCTTT. It is translated as CASSVGQGRMNTEAFF.

This sequence joins TRBV9 and TRBJ1-3, with a weak D call TRBD1 (5 bases). The CDR3 covers 16 residues. Trimming shortened V by 1 base and J by 0 bases, and 11 bases separated the two germline ends. Germline-derived CDR1 and CDR2 are SGDLS and YYNGEE. The CDR3: CASSVTDNHSGNTIYF. The CDR3 coding sequence is TGTGCCAGCAGCGTAACGGACAACCACTCTGGAAACACCATATATTTT.

CDR3: CASSYGVTGNQPQHF. CDR3 nucleotides: TGTGCCAGCAGTTACGGGGTTACCGGGAATCAGCCCCAGCATTTT. This chain links TRBV6-6 with TRBJ1-5; D remains unclear. With 2 bases removed from V and 4 bases from J, the gap between germline ends came to 12 bases. This CDR3 has 15 residues. Per germline, CDR1 MNHNY and CDR2 SVGAGI (reference sequence).

V usage is TRBV18 and J usage is TRBJ1-1; possibly TRBD1 for D (5 bases). The CDR3 extends over 16 amino acids. V dropped 0 bases and J dropped 5 bases, with 16 bases sitting between them. Germline CDR1 and CDR2: KGHSH and LQKENI. The CDR3 reads CASSPPNQGFRTEAFF. CDR3 bases: TGTGCCAGCTCACCACCCAACCAGGGTTTCAGAACTGAAGCTTTCTTT.

This clone was detected only once. The gene calls are TRBV7-2 and TRBJ1-1, with D perhaps matching TRBD1 (5 bases). This CDR3 contains 15 residues. The ends were cut back, 1 base at V and 2 bases at J, with 11 bases in the middle. CDR1 and CDR2 from the germline V gene are SGHTA and FQGNSA. The CDR3 sequence: CASSLVGGGNTEAFF. The CDR3 DNA is TGTGCCAGCAGCTTAGTGGGTGGGGGAAACACTGAAGCTTTCTTT.

The rearrangement links TRBV5-1 to TRBJ1-3; D not certain. CDR3 size: 13 residues. The germline V gene has CDR1 SGHRS and CDR2 YFSETQ. Trimming cost V 4 bases and J 4 bases, with 9 bases left between them. The CDR3 nucleotides are TGCGCCAGCAGCGCTGGGCAGGGAAACACCATATATTTT. Encoded protein: CASSAGQGNTIYF.

This clone was observed a single time. This sequence joins TRBV28 and TRBJ2-5; possibly TRBD1 for D (5 bases). The CDR3 is made up of 16 amino acids. V lost 3 bases and J 5 bases, leaving 19 bases between the germline ends. From germline, CDR1 is MDHEN and CDR2 SYDVKM. The CDR3 DNA follows: TGTGCCAGCAGTTTTAAAAGGACAACCTACCGGGAGACCCAGTACTTC. This gives the protein CASSFKRTTYRETQYF.

This chain connects TRBV12-3 or TRBV12-4 to TRBJ2-1, with TRBD2 matching 9 bases. The length of the CDR3 is 13 residues. V gave up 3 bases and J gave up 8 bases; unmatched junction bases: 2. The CDR3 loop is CASSLREGHEQFF. The CDR3 DNA reads as TGTGCCAGCAGTTTGCGGGAGGGGCATGAGCAGTTCTTC.

The V and J genes are TRBV10-3 and TRBJ2-7; TRBD1 matches at 7 bases. This CDR3 region has 12 residues. The junction had 1 base not matched to a gene; V was cut back by 4 bases and J by 4 bases. Germline V gene lookup returns CDR1 ENHRY and CDR2 SYGVKD. CDR3 residues: CAISVTGYEQYV. CDR3 DNA: TGTGCCATCAGTGTGACAGGGTACGAGCAGTACGTC.

The rearrangement joins TRBV18 to TRBJ1-5; 7 nucleotides align to TRBD1. J gave up 2 bases and V 3 bases, and 4 bases lay outside the gene matches. The V gene's germline CDR1 is KGHSH and CDR2 LQKENI. The CDR3 has 15 residues. CDR3 nucleotide sequence: TGTGCCAGCTCACCGGGACAGCCTGGCAATCAGCCCCAGCATTTT. Translated: CASSPGQPGNQPQHF.

The V call is TRBV19, the J call TRBJ1-4, with 7 positions matching TRBD1. Per germline, CDR1 LNHDA and CDR2 SQIVND (reference sequence). V trimming: 7 bases; J trimming: 2 bases; junction bases outside the gene matches: 4. This CDR3 has 14 residues. CDR3 nucleotide sequence: TGTGCCAGTAATTCGGGACAGACTAATGAAAAACTGTTTTTT. Amino acids: CASNSGQTNEKLFF. The whole variable domain, filled in from reference TRBV19 and TRBJ1-4, reads DGGITQSPKYLFRKEGQNVTLSCEQNLNHDAMYWYRQDPGQGLRLIYYSQIVNDFQKGDIAEGYSVSREKKESFPLTVTSAQKNPTAFYLCASNSGQTNEKLFFGSGTQLSVL.